A single sample is the source of the 32 T cell receptor beta chains below, sequenced in a study of yellow fever vaccine responses in identical twins. TCRdb passed the RT-PCR reads through MiXCR, listing each CDR3 protein once. The data contain 4,500 to 6,500 distinct CDR3 sequences, roughly 89% of them singletons. The specimen comprised T cells from blood (PBMCs), unsorted or a sorted subset (not recorded which), sampled before or after yellow fever vaccination (not recorded which). The receptor set was obtained from a woman aged 18 to 35 who received the yellow fever vaccine.

This clonotype was recorded only once. V and J are TRBV18 and TRBJ2-7, with D maybe TRBD2 (6 bases). The CDR3 contains 14 residues. Germline V gives CDR1 KGHSH, CDR2 LQKENI. Trimming took 3 bases from V and 3 from J, leaving 12 bases between them. CDR3 bases: TGTGCCAGCTCACCGTCCGGGAGCAACTACGAGCAGTACTTC. It yields the protein CASSPSGSNYEQYF.

This sequence joins TRBV30 and TRBJ2-1; the match to TRBD1 covers 8 bases. CDR1 GTSNPN and CDR2 SVGIG come from the germline V gene (reference sequence). V shed 1 base, J shed 4 bases, and the junction held 6 bases outside the gene matches. CDR3 length: 15 amino acids. The CDR3 is CAWSEPGTGYNEQFF. In DNA form, the CDR3 reads TGTGCCTGGAGTGAGCCCGGGACAGGATACAATGAGCAGTTCTTC.

This clonotype was counted a few times. The chain recombines TRBV6-4 with TRBJ2-1; D gene uncertain. Trimming took off 2 bases at V and 5 bases at J, with 4 bases between the two ends. Germline V gene lookup returns CDR1 MRHNA and CDR2 SNTAGT. The CDR3 spans 12 residues. CDR3 sequence: CASSDKDNEQFF. The CDR3 nucleotides are TGTGCCAGCAGTGACAAGGACAATGAGCAGTTCTTC.

The rearrangement uses TRBV28 and TRBJ1-4, with D possibly being TRBD1 (6 bases). The CDR3 is 19 amino acids. V was clipped by 6 bases and J by 0 bases, with 23 bases between them. Germline CDR1 reads MDHEN; CDR2 reads SYDVKM. The CDR3 sequence: CASSRIQGYRVATNEKLFF. The DNA of the CDR3 is TGTGCCAGCAGCCGAATTCAGGGGTACAGGGTGGCAACTAATGAAAAACTGTTTTTT.

V and J are TRBV6-5 and TRBJ1-3; 7 nucleotides match TRBD1. This CDR3 has 16 amino acids. CDR1 and CDR2 (germline): MNHEY, SVGAGI. V shed 2 bases and J 0 bases; nucleotides not matched to a gene: 4. This CDR3 is CASSYGQASSGNTIYF. For the CDR3, the DNA is TGTGCCAGCAGTTACGGACAGGCCAGCTCTGGAAACACCATATATTTT.

The V and J genes are TRBV11-1 and TRBJ2-5; no reliable D call. With 2 bases removed from V and 4 bases from J, the gap between germline ends came to 8 bases. Germline V lookup: CDR1 SGHAT, CDR2 FQDESV (reference sequence). CDR3 length: 13 residues. The CDR3 bases are TGTGCCAGCAGCTTATCTGTGGGAGAGACCCAGTACTTC. Translation: CASSLSVGETQYF.

This clonotype was observed once. The chain joins TRBV6-4 to TRBJ2-3; 8 bases align to TRBD2. V trimming: 0 bases; J trimming: 2 bases; junction bases outside the gene matches: 1. Germline V CDR1 and CDR2: MRHNA, SNTAGT. This CDR3 has 15 residues. In DNA, the CDR3 is TGTGCCAGCAGTGACTCTAGCGGGGACACAGATACGCAGTATTTT. Protein: CASSDSSGDTDTQYF.

The V and J genes are TRBV7-9 and TRBJ1-2; D is uncertain. V lost 1 base to trimming and J lost 3 bases, with 3 bases between them. Germline CDR1 reads SEHNR; CDR2 reads FQNEAQ (reference sequence). This CDR3 has 12 amino acids. The CDR3 nucleotides read TGTGCCAGCAGCTTAGGGGACTATGGCTACACCTTC. Amino acid sequence: CASSLGDYGYTF.

CDR3 bases: TGTGCCAGCAAGATCGAGCGGGAGCGGGGCAATGAGCAGTTCTTC. It encodes CASKIERERGNEQFF. The chain carries TRBV7-2 and TRBJ2-1; 8 nucleotides line up with TRBD2. Germline V CDR1 and CDR2: SGHTA, FQGNSA. The length of the CDR3 is 15 residues. V was pared by 7 bases and J by 6 bases, with 11 bases of the junction left unmatched.

The rearrangement uses TRBV19 and TRBJ2-1, with D unresolved. This CDR3 has 14 residues. Germline assignment: CDR1 LNHDA and CDR2 SQIVND (reference sequence). Deletions cut 5 bases from V and 7 bases from J, with 15 bases between. The CDR3, as DNA: TGTGCCAGTAGTTTCGGATATAAGGAAAATGAGCAGTTCTTC. It specifies CASSFGYKENEQFF. The entire variable domain, with the rest obtained from reference TRBV19 and TRBJ2-1, is as follows: DGGITQSPKYLFRKEGQNVTLSCEQNLNHDAMYWYRQDPGQGLRLIYYSQIVNDFQKGDIAEGYSVSREKKESFPLTVTSAQKNPTAFYLCASSFGYKENEQFFGPGTRLTVL.

The V and J genes are TRBV12-3 or TRBV12-4 and TRBJ2-2, with TRBD1 matching 7 bases. This CDR3 region has 14 residues. V lost 3 bases to trimming and J lost 5 bases; unmatched junction nucleotides: 3. This CDR3 is CASSLAGGTGELFF. CDR3 bases: TGTGCCAGCAGTTTGGCAGGGGGTACCGGGGAGCTGTTTTTT.

The chain joins TRBV29-1 to TRBJ1-1; D unresolved. V shed 4 bases and J shed 6 bases, with 12 bases lying between them. The germline gives CDR1 SQVTM, CDR2 ANQGSEA. CDR3 length: 12 amino acids. The CDR3 DNA reads TGCAGCGTTGTTGGGGAAGAGGCTGAAGCTTTCTTT. Its protein product is CSVVGEEAEAFF.

This chain uses TRBV15 with TRBJ2-2; 7 positions match TRBD1. V dropped 3 bases and J dropped 1; count of bases not matched to a gene: 2. The V gene's germline CDR1 is LNHNV and CDR2 YYDKDF (reference sequence). This CDR3 is 15 amino acids long. The CDR3: CATSRDRLNTGELFF. The CDR3 DNA follows: TGTGCCACCAGCAGGGACAGGCTGAACACCGGGGAGCTGTTTTTT.

This sequence joins TRBV29-1 and TRBJ2-6, with D tentatively TRBD1 (5 bases). From germline, CDR1 is SQVTM and CDR2 ANQGSEA. CDR3 size: 13 residues. V lost 5 bases to trimming and J lost 2 bases, with 7 bases between them. CDR3 sequence (DNA): TGCAGCGTTTTAGGGGCTGGGGCCAACGTCCTGACTTTC. Residues: CSVLGAGANVLTF. Supplemented by reference TRBV29-1 and TRBJ2-6, the full variable domain reads SAVISQKPSRDICQRGTSLTIQCQVDSQVTMMFWYRQQPGQSLTLIATANQGSEATYESGFVIDKFPISRPNLTFSTLTVSNMSPEDSSIYLCSVLGAGANVLTFGAGSRLTVL.

This chain joins TRBV15 and TRBJ2-7; 7 nucleotides align to TRBD2. J gave up 12 bases and V 0 bases, and 5 bases lay outside the gene matches. This CDR3 spans 12 amino acids. CDR1 and CDR2 from the germline V gene are LNHNV and YYDKDF (reference sequence). CDR3 bases: TGTGCCACCAGCAGAGATCGGCGGGAGACGTACTTC. Its translation: CATSRDRRETYF.

The rearrangement joins TRBV5-1 to TRBJ1-6; the D is unclear. Germline V gene lookup returns CDR1 SGHRS and CDR2 YFSETQ. The CDR3 covers 16 residues. The V gene lost 0 bases and the J gene lost 0 bases, with 7 bases spanning the gap. The chain's CDR3 is CASSLGSSSYNSPLHF. DNA of the CDR3: TGCGCCAGCAGCTTGGGGTCGAGCTCCTATAATTCACCCCTCCACTTT.

V and J are TRBV18 and TRBJ1-6, with 7 bases fitting TRBD1. V shed 0 bases and J 8 bases; nucleotides not matched to a gene: 4. CDR1 is KGHSH, CDR2 LQKENI, per germline. The CDR3 consists of 15 residues. The CDR3 loop reads CASSPPTGRHSPLHF. The DNA for the CDR3 is TGTGCCAGCTCACCACCGACAGGGAGGCATTCACCCCTCCACTTT.

The V and J genes are TRBV29-1 and TRBJ2-2; 9 bases map to TRBD1. CDR1 and CDR2 from the germline V gene are SQVTM and ANQGSEA. The CDR3 is 14 residues long. The ends lost 4 bases at V and 4 bases at J; junction bases unmatched: 4. Here the CDR3 reads CSVAGQGGTGELFF. The CDR3, as DNA: TGCAGCGTTGCGGGACAGGGCGGCACCGGGGAGCTGTTTTTT.

The chain joins TRBV7-2 to TRBJ2-1; TRBD2 matches at 11 bases. V shed 6 bases, J shed 4 bases, and the junction held 2 bases outside the gene matches. This CDR3 has 14 residues. The germline CDR1 and CDR2 sequences are SGHTA and FQGNSA. The CDR3 nucleotides are TGTGCCAGCAGTCCTAGCGGGAGGTACAATGAGCAGTTCTTC. Amino acid sequence: CASSPSGRYNEQFF.

This rearrangement joins TRBV28 to TRBJ2-2; D is unresolved. The CDR3 sequence is 12 residues long. The ends were cut back, 5 bases at V and 1 base at J, with 2 bases in the middle. Per the germline V gene, CDR1 is MDHEN and CDR2 is SYDVKM. CDR3 in DNA: TGTGCCAGCAGTCAGAACACCGGGGAGCTGTTTTTT. Translation gives CASSQNTGELFF.

This rearrangement joins TRBV11-2 to TRBJ2-3; 9 bases agree with TRBD1. The CDR3 consists of 15 residues. CDR1 is SGHAT, CDR2 FQNNGV, per germline. The ends lost 3 bases at V and 4 bases at J; junction bases unmatched: 5. The CDR3 loop reads CASSLYRGLSDTQYF. For the CDR3, the DNA is TGTGCCAGCAGCTTGTACAGGGGGCTGTCAGATACGCAGTATTTT.

This rearrangement joins TRBV11-1 to TRBJ1-1; D might be TRBD1 (6 bases). The germline CDR1 and CDR2 sequences are SGHAT and FQDESV (reference sequence). This CDR3 contains 14 residues. Trimming pared 3 bases from V and 4 bases from J, leaving 12 bases between. In DNA, the CDR3 is TGTGCCAGCAGCTTCAGGGGCGGGGGCACTGAAGCTTTCTTT. Amino acid sequence: CASSFRGGGTEAFF.

The chain uses TRBV28 and TRBJ1-6; D is possibly TRBD1 (5 bases). The germline V gene has CDR1 MDHEN and CDR2 SYDVKM. The CDR3 runs to 15 residues. The ends were cut back, 4 bases at V and 6 bases at J, with 13 bases in the middle. CDR3 in amino acids: CASSSPGRINSPLHF. The DNA of the CDR3 is TGTGCCAGCAGTTCACCGGGACGGATTAATTCACCCCTCCACTTT.

V usage is TRBV5-1 and J usage is TRBJ2-4; D call uncertain. V lost 7 bases and J 0 bases, leaving 8 bases between the germline ends. Germline V gene sequence: CDR1 SGHRS, CDR2 YFSETQ. This CDR3 region has 13 residues. The DNA for the CDR3 is TGCGCCAGCGGGGATTTAGCCAAAAACATTCAGTACTTC. Translating gives CASGDLAKNIQYF.

The rearrangement uses TRBV5-4 and TRBJ2-1, with 7 bases matching TRBD1. This CDR3 is 16 amino acids long. V trimming: 3 bases; J trimming: 4 bases; junction bases outside the gene matches: 10. CDR1 SGHNT and CDR2 YYREEE come from the germline V gene (reference sequence). The CDR3 nucleotides are TGTGCCAGCAGCTCGGCCGGGACAGAGCCTTACAATGAGCAGTTCTTC. It yields the protein CASSSAGTEPYNEQFF.

V usage is TRBV28 and J usage is TRBJ1-4; D remains unclear. Germline CDR1 and CDR2: MDHEN and SYDVKM. The CDR3 has 12 amino acids. V lost 5 bases and J 8 bases, leaving 9 bases between the germline ends. CDR3 sequence (DNA): TGTGCCAGCAGTCTGCAGAGGGAAAAACTGTTTTTT. Its protein product is CASSLQREKLFF.

The rearrangement links TRBV11-2 to TRBJ2-1, with TRBD1 as a possible D gene (5 bases). Germline CDR1 and CDR2: SGHAT and FQNNGV. This CDR3 is 17 amino acids long. Trimming removed 0 bases at V and 4 bases at J, with 16 bases between. The CDR3 coding sequence is TGTGCCAGCAGCTTAGAAATGAGTGGGAAGGGGTACAATGAGCAGTTCTTC. Its translation: CASSLEMSGKGYNEQFF.

This clonotype showed up just once. This chain links TRBV4-2 with TRBJ2-7; perhaps TRBD1 as D (7 bases). The germline V gene encodes CDR1 LGHNA and CDR2 YNFKEQ. The CDR3 length is 16 residues. Trimming removed 0 bases at V and 5 bases at J, with 17 bases between. CDR3 in amino acids: CASSQDGTGEVNEQYF. The CDR3 nucleotides read TGTGCCAGCAGCCAAGATGGAACAGGGGAGGTAAACGAGCAGTACTTC.

The chain has TRBV7-1 and TRBJ2-7, with no clear D. TRBV7-1 counts as an open reading frame of uncertain function. The V gene lost 3 bases and the J gene lost 1 base, with 13 bases spanning the gap. The CDR3 consists of 15 residues. CDR3 in amino acids: CASSSYSWISYEQYF. The CDR3 region has the DNA TGTGCCAGCAGCTCCTACTCTTGGATTTCCTACGAGCAGTACTTC.

The rearrangement links TRBV4-2 to TRBJ2-1, with 9 bases aligning to TRBD2. J was trimmed by 5 bases and V by 1 base; bases with no gene match: 6. The CDR3 length is 16 residues. CDR1 is LGHNA, CDR2 YNFKEQ, per germline. The CDR3 coding sequence is TGTGCCAGCAGCCAAGTTTCTAGCGGGGCCGACAATGAGCAGTTCTTC. Its protein product is CASSQVSSGADNEQFF.

This clonotype was observed a few times. The V call is TRBV6-2 or TRBV6-3, the J call TRBJ2-6; D remains ambiguous. V lost 2 bases and J lost 0, with 2 bases in between. Germline CDR1 and CDR2: MNHEY and SVGEGT. CDR3 size: 14 residues. The CDR3 sequence: CASSYSSGANVLTF. The DNA for the CDR3 is TGTGCCAGCAGTTACAGCTCTGGGGCCAACGTCCTGACTTTC.

The gene calls are TRBV28 and TRBJ1-3; D is unclear. Germline CDR1 MDHEN, CDR2 SYDVKM. The CDR3 spans 15 residues. V lost 8 bases to trimming and J lost 0 bases, with 14 bases between them. CDR3 loop: CASSNIQSSGNTIYF. The CDR3 nucleotides are TGTGCCAGCTCGAACATTCAGAGCTCTGGAAACACCATATATTTT.